Below are 13 T cell receptor beta chains sequenced from a single sample in a study of spatial heterogeneity in lung cancer. Time point defined: sample taken at primary tumor resection. MiXCR, run by TCRdb on the 5' RACE reads, gives a single entry per CDR3 protein. The sample lists roughly 10,000 distinct CDR3 sequences, around 6.3% seen once, with 28% in the top ten. The sample was PBMCs, taken at surgery. These receptors were collected from a male donor with early-stage non-small cell lung cancer.

This clonotype has at least ten counts. V usage is TRBV6-6 and J usage is TRBJ2-2, with no clear D. The germline V and J ends were trimmed by 0 bases and 3 bases, with 5 bases remaining between them. The germline gives CDR1 MNHNY, CDR2 SVGAGI (reference sequence). CDR3 length: 14 amino acids. This CDR3 reads CASSYSGHTGELFF. CDR3 nucleotides: TGTGCCAGCAGTTACTCCGGCCACACCGGGGAGCTGTTTTTT.

This clonotype was detected many times. The chain is built from TRBV2 and TRBJ2-4; D is unclear. Looked up from germline, CDR1 is SNHLY and CDR2 is FYNNEI. Trimming left V 8 bases short and J 3 bases short, with 17 bases between. The CDR3 is 15 amino acids. CDR3 sequence (DNA): TGTGCCAGCGTTCAGTCATCCAGTAGCAAAAACATTCAGTACTTC. Its protein is CASVQSSSSKNIQYF.

This clonotype was detected many times. This CDR3 is CASSFGVTVLDEQFF. CDR3 DNA: TGCGCCAGCAGCTTCGGGGTAACCGTTTTGGATGAGCAGTTCTTC. V gene TRBV5-1 combines with J gene TRBJ2-1; TRBD2 is a possible D gene (5 bases). Germline V CDR1 and CDR2: SGHRS, YFSETQ. Trimming stripped 2 bases from V and 8 bases from J, with 17 bases between. The CDR3 runs 15 residues.

This clonotype was observed many times. V usage is TRBV28 and J usage is TRBJ1-2; no definite D call. Per the germline V gene, CDR1 is MDHEN and CDR2 is SYDVKM. Trimming stripped 3 bases from V and 1 base from J, with 12 bases between. The CDR3 loop spans 15 amino acids. The CDR3: CASSLANVGNYGYTF. The CDR3 DNA sequence: TGTGCCAGCAGTTTGGCCAATGTAGGTAACTATGGCTACACCTTC.

This clonotype was seen repeatedly, ten times or more. This rearrangement joins TRBV7-9 to TRBJ1-6; 12 bases map to TRBD1. Per germline, CDR1 SEHNR and CDR2 FQNEAQ (reference sequence). The length of the CDR3 is 15 residues. Germline trimming cut 4 bases from V and 9 bases from J; bases unmatched to any gene: 4. The DNA of the CDR3 is TGTGCCAGCAGCTACCTGGGACAGGGGGCTTCACCCCTCCACTTT. Protein product: CASSYLGQGASPLHF.

This clonotype came up many times. This rearrangement joins TRBV12-3 or TRBV12-4 to TRBJ1-1, with D unresolved. The V end was cut by 3 bases, the J end by 7 bases, with 9 bases between. The CDR3 spans 12 residues. CDR3 sequence: CASSLTSVEAFF. The DNA of the CDR3 is TGTGCCAGCAGTTTGACCTCCGTTGAAGCTTTCTTT.

This clonotype was recorded at least ten times. V is TRBV20-1 and J is TRBJ2-3; TRBD2 matches at 9 bases. The CDR3 totals 14 residues. Germline V gene sequence: CDR1 DFQATT, CDR2 SNEGSKA (reference sequence). V was pared by 4 bases and J by 3 bases, with 5 bases of the junction left unmatched. The CDR3 bases are TGCAGTGCTAATATAGCGGGAGTAACAGATACGCAGTATTTT. Its protein is CSANIAGVTDTQYF.

By share of the sample, this clonotype is large. The chain couples TRBV28 to TRBJ2-6; D assignment may be TRBD1 or TRBD2 (5 bases each). The V end was cut by 3 bases, the J end by 0 bases, with 15 bases between. From germline, CDR1 is MDHEN and CDR2 SYDVKM. This CDR3 comprises 18 residues. CDR3 region: CASSFLGTAYSGANVLTF. The CDR3 DNA reads as TGTGCCAGCAGTTTCCTCGGGACGGCATACTCTGGGGCCAACGTCCTGACTTTC.

Many counts were recorded for this clonotype. The chain has TRBV20-1 and TRBJ1-3; 7 positions match TRBD1. The germline V gene encodes CDR1 DFQATT and CDR2 SNEGSKA (reference sequence). The CDR3 loop spans 15 amino acids. The J segment lost 0 bases and the V segment lost 6 bases, leaving 8 bases of the junction unmatched. The CDR3 protein is CSAIPRDSSGNTIYF. The CDR3 DNA follows: TGCAGTGCAATCCCCAGGGACAGCTCTGGAAACACCATATATTTT.

Note on this clonotype: This may be a read error, as it is one base from a much larger clone. J is TRBJ2-3 and V is TRBV7-6, with no clear D. The length of the CDR3 is 14 residues. Germline V lookup: CDR1 SGHVS, CDR2 FNYEAQ. V was shortened by 3 bases and J by 6 bases, with 13 bases between the two germline ends. As DNA, the CDR3 is TGTGCCAGCAGCTTCCCCCTAGTTGCGGATACGCAGTATTTT. This translates into CASSFPLVADTQYF.

This clonotype was recorded many times. V is TRBV4-1 and J is TRBJ1-2; possible D gene TRBD1, 5 bases. Per the germline V gene, CDR1 is MGHRA and CDR2 is YSYEKL. The CDR3 runs to 17 residues. The V end was cut by 4 bases, the J end by 0 bases, with 18 bases between. CDR3: CASSRMPRGAANYGYTF. The CDR3 DNA reads as TGCGCCAGCAGCCGGATGCCCCGCGGGGCCGCTAACTATGGCTACACCTTC.

Ten or more counts support this clonotype. The chain is built from TRBV20-1 and TRBJ2-3; tentative D call: TRBD2 (5 bases). Per the germline V gene, CDR1 is DFQATT and CDR2 is SNEGSKA (reference sequence). This CDR3 has 15 residues. Trimming removed 6 bases from V and 2 bases from J, with 18 bases in between. CDR3 sequence reads: CSALPGISHTDTQYF. CDR3 coding DNA: TGCAGTGCCCTTCCCGGGATTTCCCACACAGATACGCAGTATTTT.

This clonotype is categorized as medium-sized. This rearrangement joins TRBV7-9 to TRBJ2-1, with a possible D match to TRBD1 (6 bases). V was shortened by 1 base and J by 5 bases, with 15 bases between the two germline ends. Looked up from germline, CDR1 is SEHNR and CDR2 is FQNEAQ (reference sequence). This CDR3 contains 16 residues. CDR3 region: CASSLGTDPSNNEQFF. CDR3 nucleotides: TGTGCCAGCAGCTTAGGGACAGACCCATCAAACAATGAGCAGTTCTTC.